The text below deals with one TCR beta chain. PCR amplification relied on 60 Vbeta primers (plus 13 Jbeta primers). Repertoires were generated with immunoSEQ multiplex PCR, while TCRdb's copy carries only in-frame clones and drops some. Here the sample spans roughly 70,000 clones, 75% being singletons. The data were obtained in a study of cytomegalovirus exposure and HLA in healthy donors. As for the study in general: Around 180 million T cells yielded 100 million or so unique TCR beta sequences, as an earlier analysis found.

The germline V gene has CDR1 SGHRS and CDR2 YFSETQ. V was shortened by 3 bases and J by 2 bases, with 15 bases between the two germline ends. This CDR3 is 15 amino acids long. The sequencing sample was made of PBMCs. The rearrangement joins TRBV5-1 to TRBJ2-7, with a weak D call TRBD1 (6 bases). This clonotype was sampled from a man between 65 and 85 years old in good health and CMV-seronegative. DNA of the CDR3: TGCGCCAGCAGCTCGCTAGGACAGCCAGCCTACGAGCAGTACTTC. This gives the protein CASSSLGQPAYEQYF.